Listed below are T cell receptor beta chains from one sample, sequenced in a study of CD8 T cells in ankylosing spondylitis. Using its own MiXCR run on the 5' RACE reads, TCRdb lists one record per CDR3 protein. The profile covers 250,000 to 400,000 distinct CDR3 sequences, with around 10% appearing a single time and about 10% taken by the ten largest. The sequencing sample was made of blood, either unsorted or a sorted T cell fraction (not recorded which). The receptors were sampled from a female donor with ankylosing spondylitis or in good health (not recorded which). The CDR3 runs from the conserved cysteine through the conserved F or W. D genes are given only for firm matches. Clone size is shown for a subset of rows, as once, few, many or a class of expanded clone.

D gene	V gene	J gene	clone size	CDR3 protein	CDR3 DNA
.	TRBV11-2	TRBJ2-7	.	CASSPLGAVDYEQYF	TGTGCCAGCAGCCCCCTCGGGGCAGTGGACTACGAGCAGTACTTC
TRBD1	TRBV5-1	TRBJ2-2	many	CASSLKQGATGELFF	TGCGCCAGCAGCTTGAAGCAGGGGGCAACCGGGGAGCTGTTTTTT
.	TRBV5-1	TRBJ1-2	.	CASTSSQGSGMGYTF	TGCGCCAGCACCTCCTCTCAGGGCAGCGGCATGGGCTACACCTTC
.	TRBV7-3	TRBJ2-7	.	CASSSGTPFGEQYF	TGTGCCAGCAGCTCCGGGACACCTTTTGGAGAGCAGTACTTC
.	TRBV5-6	TRBJ2-6	many	CASRISGANVLTF	TGTGCAAGTCGGATCTCTGGGGCCAACGTCCTGACTTTC
TRBD2	TRBV10-3	TRBJ2-1	.	CTISGGRLAGGTNEQFF	TGTACCATCAGTGGGGGGAGACTAGCGGGAGGTACGAATGAGCAGTTCTTC
.	TRBV28	TRBJ1-1	many	CASRGGGEAFF	TGTGCCAGCAGGGGGGGGGGTGAAGCTTTCTTT
TRBD2	TRBV18	TRBJ2-7	.	CASSPIETSGRGSSYEQYF	TGTGCCAGCTCACCGATTGAGACTAGCGGGAGAGGGAGCTCCTACGAGCAGTACTTC
TRBD1	TRBV12-3/TRBV12-4	TRBJ1-3	many	CASSPRTGPGNTIYF	TGTGCCAGCAGTCCTAGGACAGGGCCTGGAAACACCATATATTTT
.	TRBV21-1	TRBJ2-3	many	CASSKVGTSPNTQYF	TGTGCCAGCAGCAAAGTGGGGACTAGCCCAAATACGCAGTATTTT
.	TRBV11-2	TRBJ1-1	many	CASSTAQLGTHPRTEAFF	TGTGCCAGCAGCACGGCTCAGCTCGGGACACATCCCCGGACTGAAGCTTTCTTT
.	TRBV11-2	TRBJ2-3	.	CASSWDGGSTITQYF	TGTGCCAGCAGCTGGGACGGGGGATCGACCATTACGCAGTATTTT
.	TRBV7-8	TRBJ2-7	.	CASSPTSREQYF	TGTGCCAGCAGCCCGACTTCTCGCGAGCAGTACTTC
.	TRBV27	TRBJ2-5	many	CASSSRGAQVRETQYF	TGTGCCAGCAGTTCCAGGGGGGCACAGGTTCGCGAGACCCAGTACTTC
.	TRBV20-1	TRBJ1-2	.	CSARGTALYAYTF	TGCAGTGCTAGGGGCACAGCACTCTATGCCTACACCTTC
.	TRBV20-1	TRBJ1-4	many	CSAPQNEKLFF	TGCAGTGCTCCACAAAACGAAAAACTGTTTTTT
TRBD1	TRBV7-3	TRBJ2-1	many	CASSLTGDRYNEQFF	TGTGCCAGCAGCTTAACCGGGGACAGGTACAATGAGCAGTTCTTC
TRBD1	TRBV5-1	TRBJ2-7	many	CASSFPQTGRVYEQYF	TGCGCCAGCAGCTTCCCCCAGACAGGGCGAGTTTACGAGCAGTACTTC
.	TRBV7-8	TRBJ2-1	.	CASITSVGDEQFF	TGTGCCAGCATCACCTCCGTAGGGGATGAGCAGTTCTTC
.	TRBV20-1	TRBJ2-3	many	CSASRVGHRTDTQYF	TGCAGTGCTAGCAGGGTCGGGCACCGCACAGATACGCAGTATTTT
TRBD1	TRBV5-1	TRBJ1-2	many	CASSIDRDLVTF	TGCGCCAGCAGCATCGACAGGGACCTAGTCACCTTC
.	TRBV20-1	TRBJ2-1	many	CSGGPTGDEQFF	TGCAGTGGAGGGCCCACCGGCGATGAGCAGTTCTTC
TRBD2	TRBV20-1	TRBJ2-3	many	CSARGGVRSDTQYF	TGCAGTGCGCGCGGGGGGGTTAGATCAGATACGCAGTATTTT